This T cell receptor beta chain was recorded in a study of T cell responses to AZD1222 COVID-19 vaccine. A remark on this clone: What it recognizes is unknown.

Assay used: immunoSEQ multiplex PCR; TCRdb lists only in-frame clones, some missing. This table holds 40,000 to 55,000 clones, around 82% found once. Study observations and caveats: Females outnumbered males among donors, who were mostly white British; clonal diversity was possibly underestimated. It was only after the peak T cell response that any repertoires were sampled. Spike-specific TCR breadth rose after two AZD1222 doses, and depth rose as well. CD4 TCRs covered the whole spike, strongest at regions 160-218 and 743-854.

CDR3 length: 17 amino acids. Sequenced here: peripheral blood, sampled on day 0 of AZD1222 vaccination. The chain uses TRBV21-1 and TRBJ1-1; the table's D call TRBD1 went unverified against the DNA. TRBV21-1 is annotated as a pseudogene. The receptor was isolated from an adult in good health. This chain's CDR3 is CASSKAPTGGRNTEAFF. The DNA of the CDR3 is TGTGCCAGCAGCAAAGCGCCGACAGGGGGCCGGAACACTGAAGCTTTCTTT.